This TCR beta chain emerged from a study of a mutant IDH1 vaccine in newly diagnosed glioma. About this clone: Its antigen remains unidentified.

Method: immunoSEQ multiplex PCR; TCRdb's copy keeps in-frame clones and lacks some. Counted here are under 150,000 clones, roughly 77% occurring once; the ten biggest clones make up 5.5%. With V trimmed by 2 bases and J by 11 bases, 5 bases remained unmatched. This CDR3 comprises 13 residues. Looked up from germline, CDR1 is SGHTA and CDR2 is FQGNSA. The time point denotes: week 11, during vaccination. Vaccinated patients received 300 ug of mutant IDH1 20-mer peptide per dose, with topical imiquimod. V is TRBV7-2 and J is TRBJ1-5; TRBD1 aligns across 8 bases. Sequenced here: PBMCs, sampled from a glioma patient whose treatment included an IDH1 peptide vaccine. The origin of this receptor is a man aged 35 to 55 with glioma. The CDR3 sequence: CASSLNGGQAQHF. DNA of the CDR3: TGTGCCAGCAGCTTAAATGGGGGACAGGCCCAGCATTTT.